This T cell receptor (beta chain) was found in a study of cytomegalovirus exposure and HLA in healthy donors. Study overall: Among the roughly 400 genotyped donors, 70% to 90% were placed in the Caucasian-associated ancestry cluster.

PCR used 60 Vbeta primers and 13 Jbeta primers. TCRdb's copy holds only in-frame clones and misses some; the assay was immunoSEQ multiplex PCR. Altogether some 140,000 clones are present, about four fifths being singletons, with the ten largest covering 1.3% to 1.5%. Study-wide results and limits: The authors later linked a missense DCLRE1C variant to TCR beta V- and J-gene trimming.

For this clone: No antigen is known for it.

J was trimmed by 6 bases and V by 5 bases; bases with no gene match: 12. CDR1 is SGHVS, CDR2 FQNEAQ, per germline. CDR3 length equals 17 residues. The sample consisted of PBMCs. The chain recombines TRBV7-8 with TRBJ1-5; 11 bases map to TRBD1. The receptor was derived from a woman between 35 and 50 years old in good health and CMV-seronegative. DNA of the CDR3: TGTGCCAGCAGCCCTGGACAGGGGGCGAATTTAGGTCAGCCCCAGCATTTT. It translates to CASSPGQGANLGQPQHF.